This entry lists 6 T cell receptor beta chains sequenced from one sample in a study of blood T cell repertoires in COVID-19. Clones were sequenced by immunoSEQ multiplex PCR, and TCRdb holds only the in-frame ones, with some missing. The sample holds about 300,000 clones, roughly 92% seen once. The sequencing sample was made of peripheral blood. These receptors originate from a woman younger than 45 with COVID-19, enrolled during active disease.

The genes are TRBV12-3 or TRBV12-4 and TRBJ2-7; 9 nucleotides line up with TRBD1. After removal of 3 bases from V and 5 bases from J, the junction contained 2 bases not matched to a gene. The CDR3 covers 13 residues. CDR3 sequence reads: CASSLGQGDEQYF. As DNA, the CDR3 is TGTGCCAGCAGTTTGGGACAGGGCGACGAGCAGTACTTC.

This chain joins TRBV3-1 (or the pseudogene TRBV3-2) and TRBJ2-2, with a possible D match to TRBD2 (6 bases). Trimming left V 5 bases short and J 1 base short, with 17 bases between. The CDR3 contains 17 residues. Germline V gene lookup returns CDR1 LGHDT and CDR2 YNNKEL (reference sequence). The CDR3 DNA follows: TGTGCCAGCAGCTCGCGAGCGGGTATAAAGAACACCGGGGAGCTGTTTTTT. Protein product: CASSSRAGIKNTGELFF.

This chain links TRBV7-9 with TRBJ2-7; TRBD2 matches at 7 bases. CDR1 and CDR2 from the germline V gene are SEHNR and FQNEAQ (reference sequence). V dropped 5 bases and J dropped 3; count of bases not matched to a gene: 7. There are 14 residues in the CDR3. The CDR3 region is CASSGGGRYYEQYF. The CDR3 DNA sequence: TGTGCCAGCAGCGGCGGGGGACGGTACTACGAGCAGTACTTC.

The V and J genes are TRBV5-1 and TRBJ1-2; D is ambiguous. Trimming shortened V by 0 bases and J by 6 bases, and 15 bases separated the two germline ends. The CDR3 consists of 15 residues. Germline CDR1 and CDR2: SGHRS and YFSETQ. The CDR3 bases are TGCGCCAGCAGCTTGGTTTCCGGGGAAGTCGATGGCTACACCTTC. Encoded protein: CASSLVSGEVDGYTF.

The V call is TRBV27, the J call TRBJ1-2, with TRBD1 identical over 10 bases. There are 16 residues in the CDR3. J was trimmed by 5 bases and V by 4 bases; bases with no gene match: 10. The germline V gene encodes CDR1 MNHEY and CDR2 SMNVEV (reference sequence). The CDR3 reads CASSSFGDRGGYGYTF. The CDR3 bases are TGTGCCAGCAGTTCATTTGGGGACAGGGGTGGTTATGGCTACACCTTC.

CDR3 DNA: TGCGCCAGCAGCCTCGGGACGACTAGCAGTTCACCCCTCCACTTT. Encoded protein: CASSLGTTSSSPLHF. The chain is built from TRBV5-1 and TRBJ1-6; maybe TRBD1 (5 bases). V was shortened by 4 bases and J by 9 bases, with 17 bases between the two germline ends. From germline, CDR1 is SGHRS and CDR2 YFSETQ. This CDR3 contains 15 residues.